The sequence of this T cell receptor beta chain was determined in a study of CD8 T cells in Susac syndrome (dated by TCRdb to between 2018 and 2021). Regarding the complete study: Of the Susac syndrome patients who were sequenced, eight were in clinical remission while roughly six had clinically active disease. At the time of blood withdrawal, Susac syndrome patients were either therapy-naive, taking corticosteroids (with some also receiving IVIg), or on IVIg alone. The study used repertoire sequencing to test whether antigen drove CD8+ T cell activation and differentiation in Susac syndrome.

A word on this clonotype: No antigen is known for it. Per-base qualities were not stored, and no clone one base away is much larger.

High-throughput TCR beta sequencing profiled peripheral blood CD8+ and CD4+ T cells from healthy donors, Susac syndrome patients and multiple sclerosis patients. The Susac syndrome patients fulfilled recently defined diagnostic criteria for either definite or probable disease. CD8+ TEMRA cells were enriched by FACS, while bulk CD8+ and CD4+ T cells were purified by magnetic negative isolation. Blood was collected in EDTA tubes and processed within 24 hours, with PBMCs isolated through density gradient centrifugation. PBMCs intended for TCR sequencing were cryopreserved in liquid nitrogen and thawed later in a water bath at 37 degrees C. The sorted or isolated CD4+, CD8+ and CD8+ TEMRA cells had a purity of 90% or higher. V trim: 3 bases; J trim: 7 bases; unmatched bases: 6. CDR1 is given as DFQATT and CDR2 as SNEGSKA, both from the germline V gene (reference sequence). Taken from cysteine to phenylalanine, the CDR3 has 13 residues. Just CDR3 DNA is preserved here, 39 bases in frame from base 1.

RNA was extracted using the RNeasy kit, and roughly 0.5 to 1 microgram was reverse transcribed with random hexamers. TCR beta CDR3 regions were amplified with the immunoSEQ multiplex PCR assay covering 54 Vbeta and 13 Jbeta segments. To correct PCR amplification bias, a synthetic template baseline was used for both primer optimization and computational correction. The original pipeline was this. Only productive sequences were kept, with reads annotated to V, D and J genes according to IMGT and analyzed in immunoSEQ Analyzer. Clonality was computed as one minus Shannon entropy normalized by log2 of the number of productive unique sequences. Public and private clones were assessed among the 100 most prevalent clones of each patient and control. A clone was defined as Susac-specific if it was absent from the healthy and MS cohorts, from approximately 980 published viral clones and from other ImmuneACCESS disease sequences. The raw public reads went through TCRdb reprocessing: fastp at Q25, MiXCR clone calling, in-frame beta chains kept. CDR3 protein sequences are deduplicated, and each keeps its most common genes and DNA. These V and J calls are TCRdb output, not the study's own analysis. A total of tens of thousands of distinct CDR3 sequences appear in this sample, about 94% of them only once. Of the sample, over 0.3% is held by the ten largest clones.

The study at large found these results: The study acknowledged that relatively few individuals were included in the TCR sequencing and HLA analysis. The CD4+ T cell repertoire of patients with Susac syndrome showed no detectable clonal expansion.

Sequencing was carried out using CD4+ T cells from PBMCs. The receptor was derived from a human donor with Susac syndrome. The chain was built from TRBV20-1 and TRBJ1-5, and 7 junctional nucleotides match TRBD1. The CDR3 has the sequence CSARSGGQQPQHF. The DNA is as follows: TGCAGTGCTAGGTCAGGGGGGCAACAGCCCCAGCATTTT.